Each of the 6 T cell receptor beta chains below was sequenced from the same sample in a study of OX40 agonist ivuxolimab in advanced cancers. The assay was immunoSEQ multiplex PCR, and TCRdb's table has in-frame clones only and misses some. Of roughly 64,000 clones listed, about 80% are singletons. Sequenced material: CD4+ or CD8+ T cells sorted from blood, taken in a trial of the OX40 agonist ivuxolimab. Every receptor here comes from an adult with an advanced solid tumor such as melanoma, head and neck, liver or kidney cancer.

The J gene is TRBJ1-4, the V gene TRBV10-1, with D maybe TRBD1 (6 bases). Germline values: CDR1 WNHNN, CDR2 SYGVQD (reference sequence). With 3 bases removed from V and 3 bases from J, the gap between germline ends came to 8 bases. This CDR3 is built from 14 residues. Here the CDR3 reads CASSEKGANEKLFF. CDR3 in DNA: TGCGCCAGCAGTGAAAAGGGGGCTAATGAAAAACTGTTTTTT.

This clone came up once. The gene calls are TRBV9 and TRBJ1-4; D is unclear. The V end lost 4 bases, the J end lost 8 bases, and 12 bases lay between the germline ends. The CDR3 loop spans 13 amino acids. The germline V gene encodes CDR1 SGDLS and CDR2 YYNGEE. CDR3 loop: CASSLDSREKLFF. DNA for the CDR3: TGTGCCAGCAGCCTAGACTCGAGGGAAAAACTGTTTTTT.

This chain links TRBV29-1 with TRBJ2-7; 9 bases map to TRBD2. The CDR3 length is 13 residues. In germline, CDR1 is SQVTM, CDR2 ANQGSEA. The ends lost 6 bases at V and 9 bases at J; junction bases unmatched: 12. The CDR3 loop reads CSVLAGNYEGQYF. CDR3 in DNA: TGCAGCGTGCTAGCGGGGAACTACGAGGGGCAGTACTTC.

The chain joins TRBV9 to TRBJ1-3; D gene unclear. V was shortened by 0 bases and J by 2 bases, with 12 bases between the two germline ends. CDR3 size: 16 residues. CDR1 and CDR2 (germline): SGDLS, YYNGEE. This CDR3 reads CASSVAHGEAGNTIYF. The CDR3 DNA sequence: TGTGCCAGCAGCGTAGCTCACGGAGAGGCTGGAAACACCATATATTTT.

The gene calls are TRBV29-1 and TRBJ1-5; D is ambiguous. The V and J ends lost 4 bases and 0 bases respectively, with 7 bases between them. Per germline, CDR1 SQVTM and CDR2 ANQGSEA. CDR3 length: 13 residues. CDR3 loop: CSVGQSSNQPQHF. The CDR3 nucleotides read TGCAGCGTTGGGCAGTCTAGCAATCAGCCCCAGCATTTT.

Regarding this clone: This CDR3 is missing its conserved last phenylalanine or tryptophan, likely due to a read error. No DNA is shown, since the ends of the CDR3 on it are uncertain; the CDR3 is the one TCRdb lists. The genes are TRBV27 and TRBJ2-7; the table calls TRBD2, which could not be checked here. Germline V lookup: CDR1 MNHEY, CDR2 SMNVEV (reference sequence). Including both end residues, the CDR3 is 8 amino acids long. The CDR3 sequence: CASSFRGC.